What follows are 25 T cell receptor beta chains derived from one specimen sequenced in a study of blood T cell repertoires in COVID-19. Repertoires were generated with immunoSEQ multiplex PCR, while TCRdb's copy carries only in-frame clones and drops some. The table includes around 150,000 clones, 85% detected once. The sequenced material came from peripheral blood. The receptors shown here come from a woman aged 55-69 years with COVID-19, enrolled during active disease.

V and J are TRBV6-6 and TRBJ1-2; 9 bases agree with TRBD1. CDR1 and CDR2 (germline): MNHNY, SVGAGI (reference sequence). V was clipped by 5 bases and J by 4 bases; unmatched bases: 2. This CDR3 is 13 amino acids long. In DNA, the CDR3 is TGTGCCAGCAGTCCGACAGGGGGCTATGGCTACACCTTC. Its translation: CASSPTGGYGYTF.

The rearrangement links TRBV9 to TRBJ2-1, with 8 bases fitting TRBD1. CDR1 is SGDLS, CDR2 YYNGEE, per germline. The CDR3 length is 16 residues. After removal of 4 bases from V and 3 bases from J, the junction contained 9 bases not matched to a gene. CDR3 sequence (DNA): TGTGCCAGCAGCACCCGGACAGGGACTTTCTACAATGAGCAGTTCTTC. Its protein product is CASSTRTGTFYNEQFF.

The J gene is TRBJ1-5, the V gene TRBV12-1; no check of the table's D call, TRBD1, against the DNA was made. TRBV12-1 is classified as a pseudogene. The CDR3 sequence is 16 residues long. CDR3: CASSFEGGGEGQPQHF. CDR3 sequence (DNA): TGTGCCAGCAGCTTTGAAGGTGGGGGCGAAGGTCAGCCCCAGCATTTT.

This chain connects TRBV19 to TRBJ2-6; D is possibly TRBD2 (5 bases). The CDR3 runs to 14 residues. With 9 bases removed from V and 4 bases from J, the gap between germline ends came to 13 bases. CDR1 is LNHDA and CDR2 is SQIVND in the germline V gene (reference sequence). The DNA for the CDR3 is TGTGCCAGCCTCGAGGGTGGCGGGGCCAACGTCCTGACTTTC. This translates into CASLEGGGANVLTF. Based on the CDR3 plus reference TRBV19 and TRBJ2-6, the full variable domain is DGGITQSPKYLFRKEGQNVTLSCEQNLNHDAMYWYRQDPGQGLRLIYYSQIVNDFQKGDIAEGYSVSREKKESFPLTVTSAQKNPTAFYLCASLEGGGANVLTFGAGSRLTVL.

J is TRBJ1-4 and V is TRBV19, with D possibly being TRBD1 (5 bases). The germline CDR1 and CDR2 sequences are LNHDA and SQIVND (reference sequence). V dropped 2 bases and J dropped 2 bases, with 6 bases sitting between them. The length of the CDR3 is 14 residues. Written as DNA, the CDR3 is TGTGCCAGTAGTATAAGACAGACTAATGAAAAACTGTTTTTT. Residues: CASSIRQTNEKLFF.

This sequence joins TRBV3-1 (or the pseudogene TRBV3-2) and TRBJ1-2, with TRBD1 identical over 8 bases. In germline, CDR1 is LGHDT, CDR2 YNNKEL (reference sequence). The V and J ends lost 1 base and 8 bases, in that order; junction bases with no gene match: 12. This CDR3 region has 16 residues. The CDR3 bases are TGTGCCAGCAGCCAAGGGGGACAGGTGGGGAGGTGGGGCTACACCTTC. Translation gives CASSQGGQVGRWGYTF.

V gene TRBV6-2 or TRBV6-3 combines with J gene TRBJ2-7; TRBD2 matches 9 bases. Germline V gene data show CDR1 as MNHEY and CDR2 as SVGEGT. After removal of 2 bases from V and 0 bases from J, the junction contained 8 bases not matched to a gene. The CDR3 length is 17 residues. The CDR3 here is CASSYRSGRYHSYEQYF. DNA for the CDR3: TGTGCCAGCAGTTACAGAAGCGGGAGGTACCACTCCTACGAGCAGTACTTC.

This chain joins TRBV6-5 and TRBJ2-7; tentative D call: TRBD2 (6 bases). V was pared by 7 bases and J by 4 bases, with 20 bases between. CDR1 and CDR2 from the germline V gene are MNHEY and SVGAGI. This CDR3 spans 15 amino acids. The CDR3 protein is CASKFAGSQPYEQYF. In DNA form, the CDR3 reads TGTGCCAGCAAGTTTGCCGGGAGCCAGCCTTACGAGCAGTACTTC.

The chain links TRBV7-8 to TRBJ2-7; 11 nucleotides align to TRBD2. J lost 0 bases, V lost 5 bases, and 12 bases had no gene match. Germline CDR1 SGHVS, CDR2 FQNEAQ. The CDR3 spans 18 residues. CDR3: CASSADGGGLAGSYEQYF. The CDR3 nucleotides read TGTGCCAGCAGCGCGGACGGGGGAGGACTAGCGGGCTCCTACGAGCAGTACTTC.

This chain links TRBV9 with TRBJ1-1; tentative D call: TRBD1 (6 bases). This CDR3 region has 14 residues. V lost 3 bases and J 5 bases, leaving 14 bases between the germline ends. Germline V CDR1 and CDR2: SGDLS, YYNGEE. The CDR3 bases are TGTGCCAGCAGCGCAGGGGCCCAGGGTACTGAAGCTTTCTTT. This sequence encodes CASSAGAQGTEAFF.

The chain employs TRBV6-1 and TRBJ1-5; possibly TRBD1 for D (5 bases). V lost 2 bases, J lost 3 bases, and 11 bases lay in between. CDR3 length: 15 residues. In germline, CDR1 is MNHNS, CDR2 SASEGT. This CDR3 is CASSERAGHNQPQHF. CDR3 bases: TGTGCCAGCAGTGAAAGGGCAGGGCACAATCAGCCCCAGCATTTT.

The chain couples TRBV12-5 to TRBJ2-5, with 11 bases aligning to TRBD1. The germline V gene encodes CDR1 LGHNT and CDR2 FRNRAP. The CDR3 is 14 amino acids. With 3 bases clipped from V and 4 bases from J, the junction kept 1 base outside the gene matches. The DNA of the CDR3 is TGTGCTAGTGGTTTAGGGACAGGGGGAGAGACCCAGTACTTC. Its translation: CASGLGTGGETQYF. The full variable domain, completed using reference TRBV12-5 and TRBJ2-5, is DARVTQTPRHKVTEMGQEVTMRCQPILGHNTVFWYRQTMMQGLELLAYFRNRAPLDDSGMPKDRFSAEMPDATLATLKIQPSEPRDSAVYFCASGLGTGGETQYFGPGTRLLVL.

The chain recombines TRBV4-1 with TRBJ1-2, with TRBD1 identical over 7 bases. The CDR3 extends over 14 amino acids. Germline V gives CDR1 MGHRA, CDR2 YSYEKL. Trimming cost V 3 bases and J 4 bases; bases outside gene matches: 5. The CDR3 region has the DNA TGCGCCAGCAGCCACAGGGGGAATCTCTATGGCTACACCTTC. It yields the protein CASSHRGNLYGYTF.

This chain joins TRBV19 and TRBJ1-5, with 7 bases lining up with TRBD1. CDR1 LNHDA and CDR2 SQIVND come from the germline V gene (reference sequence). The CDR3 consists of 13 residues. J was trimmed by 5 bases and V by 5 bases; bases with no gene match: 3. The CDR3 DNA reads as TGTGCCAGTAGTTACAGGGGAGATCAGCCCCAGCATTTT. Amino acids: CASSYRGDQPQHF.

This chain connects TRBV7-3 to TRBJ2-1; perhaps TRBD1 as D (6 bases). CDR1 is SGHTA and CDR2 is FQGTGA in the germline V gene. This CDR3 comprises 15 residues. Trimming shortened V by 5 bases and J by 4 bases, and 15 bases separated the two germline ends. The CDR3: CASSRQAEGYNEQFF. The CDR3 coding sequence is TGTGCCAGCAGCAGACAGGCCGAAGGGTACAATGAGCAGTTCTTC.

The J gene is TRBJ2-7, the V gene TRBV11-1; the match to TRBD2 covers 7 bases. This CDR3 comprises 15 residues. J gave up 5 bases and V 2 bases, and 9 bases lay outside the gene matches. In germline, CDR1 is SGHAT, CDR2 FQDESV (reference sequence). The CDR3 DNA sequence: TGTGCCAGCAGCTTAAACCCCCGGACTAGAAACGAGCAGTACTTC. It is translated as CASSLNPRTRNEQYF.

This chain connects TRBV2 to TRBJ1-3; D possibly corresponds to TRBD1 (5 bases). CDR3 length equals 16 residues. In germline, CDR1 is SNHLY, CDR2 FYNNEI. V shed 6 bases and J shed 2 bases, with 17 bases lying between them. The CDR3 protein is CASSGSKGWTGNTIYF. For the CDR3, the DNA is TGTGCCAGCAGCGGCTCCAAGGGGTGGACTGGAAACACCATATATTTT.

The V call is TRBV18, the J call TRBJ1-2, with 8 bases matching TRBD1. J gave up 7 bases and V 3 bases, and 10 bases lay outside the gene matches. Per the germline V gene, CDR1 is KGHSH and CDR2 is LQKENI. CDR3 size: 15 residues. As DNA, the CDR3 is TGTGCCAGCTCACCGTATCTCAGGGGGCTTGTTGGCTACACCTTC. It codes for CASSPYLRGLVGYTF.

The J gene is TRBJ2-1, the V gene TRBV5-1; D is possibly TRBD2 (6 bases). Trimming left V 0 bases short and J 10 bases short, with 17 bases between. From germline, CDR1 is SGHRS and CDR2 YFSETQ. CDR3 size: 15 residues. CDR3 coding DNA: TGCGCCAGCAGCTTGGAGATCGCGGGGTCTGGGGAGCAGTTCTTC. It yields the protein CASSLEIAGSGEQFF.

The chain combines TRBV6-2 or TRBV6-3 with TRBJ2-1, with TRBD1 matching over 7 bases. Germline-derived CDR1 and CDR2 are MNHEY and SVGEGT. The CDR3 length is 13 residues. J lost 9 bases, V lost 5 bases, and 7 bases had no gene match. The CDR3 nucleotides are TGTGCCAGCAGTGCCCGTGGGGACAGTGAGCAGTTCTTC. As protein: CASSARGDSEQFF.

This clone has only one observation. The chain recombines TRBV25-1 with TRBJ1-1, with TRBD1 matching 7 bases. There are 14 residues in the CDR3. Germline loops: CDR1 MGHDK, CDR2 SYGVNS. V was clipped by 0 bases and J by 6 bases; unmatched bases: 4. Written as DNA, the CDR3 is TGTGCCAGCAGTGAATATACGGACAGGTCTGAAGCTTTCTTT. It yields the protein CASSEYTDRSEAFF.

This clone was picked up many times. The chain joins TRBV3-1 (or the pseudogene TRBV3-2) to TRBJ1-5, with 9 bases lining up with TRBD1. Germline lookup yields CDR1 LGHDT and CDR2 YNNKEL (reference sequence). The CDR3 length is 14 residues. V dropped 3 bases and J dropped 6; count of bases not matched to a gene: 3. This chain's CDR3 is CASSQGTGSQPQHF. The CDR3 coding sequence is TGTGCCAGCAGCCAGGGGACAGGGAGTCAGCCCCAGCATTTT.

The chain combines TRBV4-1 with TRBJ2-2; 7 bases agree with TRBD1. CDR1 MGHRA and CDR2 YSYEKL come from the germline V gene. This CDR3 region has 15 residues. V gave up 4 bases and J gave up 6 bases; unmatched junction bases: 8. The DNA of the CDR3 is TGCGCCAGCAGCCTAGACGACAGGGATTCCGGGGAGCTGTTTTTT. It translates to CASSLDDRDSGELFF.

This chain uses TRBV10-3 with TRBJ1-2, with D possibly being TRBD1 (6 bases). Deletions cut 4 bases from V and 8 bases from J, with 11 bases between. The CDR3 runs 12 residues. From germline, CDR1 is ENHRY and CDR2 SYGVKD. DNA for the CDR3: TGTGCCATCAGTGGCAGGGGAGAGGGCTACACCTTC. This encodes CAISGRGEGYTF.

There are a few counts of this clone. The chain carries TRBV2 and TRBJ1-1; D gene ambiguous. Trimming left V 6 bases short and J 6 bases short, with 8 bases between. This CDR3 comprises 11 residues. CDR1 is SNHLY, CDR2 FYNNEI, per germline. The CDR3 DNA reads as TGTGCCAGCAGAGAGAGGGCTGAAGCTTTCTTT. Translation gives CASRERAEAFF. The full variable domain, completed using reference TRBV2 and TRBJ1-1, is EPEVTQTPSHQVTQMGQEVILRCVPISNHLYFYWYRQILGQKVEFLVSFYNNEISEKSEIFDDQFSVERPDGSNFTLKIRSTKLEDSAMYFCASRERAEAFFGQGTRLTVV.